The T cell receptor (beta chain) under discussion was sequenced for a study of blood T cell repertoires in COVID-19. Study details: PBMCs, B-cell-depleted T cells, or T cells provided the cDNA or gDNA that made up the material.

Germline V CDR1 and CDR2: SGHAT, FQNNGV. With 3 bases removed from V and 6 bases from J, the gap between germline ends came to 6 bases. The CDR3 covers 12 residues. Regarding this clone: The sample contains more than one DNA sequence encoding this CDR3.

The assay was immunoSEQ multiplex PCR, and TCRdb's table has in-frame clones only and misses some. Among tens of thousands of clones listed, approximately 80% were seen once. This sequence joins TRBV11-2 and TRBJ1-5, with no clear D. Sequencing was done on a sample of peripheral blood. This clonotype was obtained from a man between 65 and 85 years old with acute or convalescent COVID-19. The CDR3 loop reads CASSFPGQPQHF. CDR3 coding DNA: TGTGCCAGCAGCTTCCCGGGTCAGCCCCAGCATTTT.